This TCR beta chain derives from a study of T cell repertoires in cytomegalovirus infection. Across the study: It can be stated that public TCR beta signatures indicated CMV infection as well as a matching HLA type. General study findings and limits: Carriers of CMV plus the relevant HLA were identified by cumulative public TCR beta family frequency. HLA-C-restricted CMV-specific TCR beta clonotypes were dominant in the ex vivo response.

V gave up 4 bases and J gave up 3 bases, with 13 bases separating them. CDR3 size: 15 residues. The germline V gene encodes CDR1 MDHEN and CDR2 SYDVKM. TCRdb processed the reads anew with MiXCR; each CDR3 protein has one entry. The sample has about 330,000 distinct CDR3 sequences; 34% are singletons. This clonotype was seen a few times. What it binds is not known. The J gene is TRBJ1-5, the V gene TRBV28; no clear D gene. This sequence originates from a human donor in good health (CMV status not recorded). Some clones in this sample may be carry-over from other donors' samples. This specimen consisted of cultured PBMCs, obtained from culture after CMV antigen stimulation. CDR3 DNA sequence: TGTGCCAGCAGTTGGAACTGGGGAAACAATCAGCCCCAGCATTTT. It codes for CASSWNWGNNQPQHF.